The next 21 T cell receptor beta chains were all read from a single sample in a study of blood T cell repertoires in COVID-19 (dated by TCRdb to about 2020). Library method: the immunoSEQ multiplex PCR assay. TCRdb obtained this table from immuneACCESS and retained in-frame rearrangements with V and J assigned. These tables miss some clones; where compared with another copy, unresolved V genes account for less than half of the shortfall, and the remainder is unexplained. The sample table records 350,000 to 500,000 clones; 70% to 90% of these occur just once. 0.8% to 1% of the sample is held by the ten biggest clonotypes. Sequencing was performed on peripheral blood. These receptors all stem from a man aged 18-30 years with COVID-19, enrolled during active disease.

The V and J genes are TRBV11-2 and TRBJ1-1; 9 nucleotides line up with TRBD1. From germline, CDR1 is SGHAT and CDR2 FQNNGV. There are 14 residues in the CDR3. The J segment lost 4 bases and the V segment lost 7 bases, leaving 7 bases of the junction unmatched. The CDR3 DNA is TGTGCCAGCAACTTCCCGGGACAGGGCACTGAAGCTTTCTTT. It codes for CASNFPGQGTEAFF.

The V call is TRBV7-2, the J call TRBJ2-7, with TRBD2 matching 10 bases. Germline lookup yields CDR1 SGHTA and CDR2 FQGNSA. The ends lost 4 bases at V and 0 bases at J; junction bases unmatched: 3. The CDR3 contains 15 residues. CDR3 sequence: CASSWTSGPSYEQYF. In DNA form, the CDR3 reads TGTGCCAGCAGCTGGACTAGCGGCCCCTCCTACGAGCAGTACTTC. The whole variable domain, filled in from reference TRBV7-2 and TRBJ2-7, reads GAGVSQSPSNKVTEKGKDVELRCDPISGHTALYWYRQSLGQGLEFLIYFQGNSAPDKSGLPSDRFSAERTGGSVSTLTIQRTQQEDSAVYLCASSWTSGPSYEQYFGPGTRLTVT.

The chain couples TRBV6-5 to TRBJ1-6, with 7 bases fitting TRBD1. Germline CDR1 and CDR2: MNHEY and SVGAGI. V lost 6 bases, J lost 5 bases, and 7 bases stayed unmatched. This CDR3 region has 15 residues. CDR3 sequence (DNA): TGTGCCAGCAGCCGGGGGACAGTTAATAATTCACCCCTCCACTTT. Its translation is CASSRGTVNNSPLHF.

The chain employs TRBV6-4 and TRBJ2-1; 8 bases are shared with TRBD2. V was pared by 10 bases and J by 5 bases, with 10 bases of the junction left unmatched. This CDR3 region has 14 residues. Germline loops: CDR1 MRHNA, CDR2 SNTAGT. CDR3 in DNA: TGTGCCAAAAAACTAGCGGCCTTAGACAATGAGCAGTTCTTC. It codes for CAKKLAALDNEQFF.

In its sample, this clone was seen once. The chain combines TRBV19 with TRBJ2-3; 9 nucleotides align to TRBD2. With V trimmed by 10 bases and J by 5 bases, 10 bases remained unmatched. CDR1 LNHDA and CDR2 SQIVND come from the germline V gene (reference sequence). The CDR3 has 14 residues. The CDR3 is CATSTRGGRDTQYF. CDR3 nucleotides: TGTGCCACCTCGACGCGGGGGGGCAGAGATACGCAGTATTTT.

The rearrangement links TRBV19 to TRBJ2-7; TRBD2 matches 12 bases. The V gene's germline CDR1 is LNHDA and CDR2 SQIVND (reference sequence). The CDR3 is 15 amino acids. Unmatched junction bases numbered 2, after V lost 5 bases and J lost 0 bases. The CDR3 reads CASSELAGGSYEQYF. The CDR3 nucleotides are TGTGCCAGTAGTGAACTAGCGGGGGGCTCCTACGAGCAGTACTTC.

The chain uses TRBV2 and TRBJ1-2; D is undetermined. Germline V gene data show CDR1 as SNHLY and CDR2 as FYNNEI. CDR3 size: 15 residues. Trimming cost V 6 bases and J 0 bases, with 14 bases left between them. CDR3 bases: TGTGCCAGCAGAAATGACGGAGGAGCTAACTATGGCTACACCTTC. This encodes CASRNDGGANYGYTF.

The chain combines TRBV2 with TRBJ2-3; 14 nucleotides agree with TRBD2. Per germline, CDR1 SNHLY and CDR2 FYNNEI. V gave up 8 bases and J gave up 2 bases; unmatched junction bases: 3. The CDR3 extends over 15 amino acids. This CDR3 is CASWGLAGVTDTQYF. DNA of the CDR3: TGTGCCAGCTGGGGACTAGCGGGGGTCACAGATACGCAGTATTTT.

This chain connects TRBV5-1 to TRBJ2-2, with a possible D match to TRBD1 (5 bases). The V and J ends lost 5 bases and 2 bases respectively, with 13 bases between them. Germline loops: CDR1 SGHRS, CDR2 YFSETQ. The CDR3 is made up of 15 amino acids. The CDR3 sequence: CASSWGGGNTGELFF. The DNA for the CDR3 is TGCGCCAGCAGTTGGGGCGGCGGAAACACCGGGGAGCTGTTTTTT. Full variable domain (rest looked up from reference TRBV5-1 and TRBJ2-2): KAGVTQTPRYLIKTRGQQVTLSCSPISGHRSVSWYQQTPGQGLQFLFEYFSETQRNKGNFPGRFSGRQFSNSRSEMNVSTLELGDSALYLCASSWGGGNTGELFFGEGSRLTVL.

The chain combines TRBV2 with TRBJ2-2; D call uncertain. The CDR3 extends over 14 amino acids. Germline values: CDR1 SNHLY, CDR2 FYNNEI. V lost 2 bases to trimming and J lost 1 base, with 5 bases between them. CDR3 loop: CASSEYGNTGELFF. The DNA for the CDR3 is TGTGCCAGCAGTGAATACGGGAACACCGGGGAGCTGTTTTTT. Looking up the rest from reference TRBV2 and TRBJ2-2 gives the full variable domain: EPEVTQTPSHQVTQMGQEVILRCVPISNHLYFYWYRQILGQKVEFLVSFYNNEISEKSEIFDDQFSVERPDGSNFTLKIRSTKLEDSAMYFCASSEYGNTGELFFGEGSRLTVL.

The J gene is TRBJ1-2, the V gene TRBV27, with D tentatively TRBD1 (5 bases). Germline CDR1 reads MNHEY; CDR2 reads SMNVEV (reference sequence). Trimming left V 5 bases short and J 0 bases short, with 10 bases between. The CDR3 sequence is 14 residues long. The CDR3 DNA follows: TGTGCCAGCAGTCCGGACAATTCTAACTATGGCTACACCTTC. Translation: CASSPDNSNYGYTF.

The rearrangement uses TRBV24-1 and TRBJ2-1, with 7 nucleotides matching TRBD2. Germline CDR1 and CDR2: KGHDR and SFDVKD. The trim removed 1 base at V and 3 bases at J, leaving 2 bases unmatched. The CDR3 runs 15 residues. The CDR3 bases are TGTGCCACCAGTGATTTCGGGGGGAACTACAATGAGCAGTTCTTC. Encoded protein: CATSDFGGNYNEQFF.

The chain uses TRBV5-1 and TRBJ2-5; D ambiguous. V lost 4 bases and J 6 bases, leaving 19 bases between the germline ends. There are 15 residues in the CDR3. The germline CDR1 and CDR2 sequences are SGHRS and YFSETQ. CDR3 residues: CASSDRQTTTKTQYF. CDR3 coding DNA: TGCGCCAGCAGCGATCGGCAGACCACTACCAAGACCCAGTACTTC.

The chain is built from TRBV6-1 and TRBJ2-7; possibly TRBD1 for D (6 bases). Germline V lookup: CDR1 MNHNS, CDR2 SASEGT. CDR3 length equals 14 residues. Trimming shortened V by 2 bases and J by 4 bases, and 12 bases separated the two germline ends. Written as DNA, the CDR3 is TGTGCCAGCAGTGAACAGGGGTTTAATTACGAGCAGTACTTC. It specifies CASSEQGFNYEQYF.

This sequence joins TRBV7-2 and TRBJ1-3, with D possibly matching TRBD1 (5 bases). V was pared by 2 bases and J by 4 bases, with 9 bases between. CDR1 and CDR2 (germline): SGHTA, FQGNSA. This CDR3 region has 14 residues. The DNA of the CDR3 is TGTGCCAGCAGCTTACAGGGAGGAGGAAACACCATATATTTT. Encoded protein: CASSLQGGGNTIYF.

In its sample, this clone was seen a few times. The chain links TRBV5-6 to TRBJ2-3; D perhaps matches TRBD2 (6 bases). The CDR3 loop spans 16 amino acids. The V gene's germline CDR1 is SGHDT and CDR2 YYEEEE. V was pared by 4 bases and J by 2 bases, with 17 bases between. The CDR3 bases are TGTGCCAGCAGCCCACCTCCGGGGGTCCCCACAGATACGCAGTATTTT. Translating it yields CASSPPPGVPTDTQYF.

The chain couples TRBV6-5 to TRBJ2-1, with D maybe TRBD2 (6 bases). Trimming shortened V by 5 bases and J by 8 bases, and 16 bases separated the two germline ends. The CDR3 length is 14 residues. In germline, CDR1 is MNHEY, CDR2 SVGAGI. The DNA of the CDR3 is TGTGCCAGCAGTACCACGGACTATAGCCATGAGCAGTTCTTC. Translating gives CASSTTDYSHEQFF.

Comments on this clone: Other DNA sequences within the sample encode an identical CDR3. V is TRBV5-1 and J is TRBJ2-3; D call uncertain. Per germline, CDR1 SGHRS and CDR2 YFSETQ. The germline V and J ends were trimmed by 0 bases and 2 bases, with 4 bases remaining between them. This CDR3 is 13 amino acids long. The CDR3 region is CASSLAVTDTQYF. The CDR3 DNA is TGCGCCAGCAGCTTGGCCGTCACAGATACGCAGTATTTT. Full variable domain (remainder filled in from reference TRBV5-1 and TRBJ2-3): KAGVTQTPRYLIKTRGQQVTLSCSPISGHRSVSWYQQTPGQGLQFLFEYFSETQRNKGNFPGRFSGRQFSNSRSEMNVSTLELGDSALYLCASSLAVTDTQYFGPGTRLTVL.

This CDR3 is CASSDEGAQGDTQYF. CDR3 DNA: TGTGCCAGCAGTGATGAGGGGGCGCAAGGAGATACGCAGTATTTT. The chain is built from TRBV2 and TRBJ2-3; 7 positions match TRBD1. The germline gives CDR1 SNHLY, CDR2 FYNNEI. V gave up 3 bases and J gave up 5 bases; unmatched junction bases: 8. This CDR3 region has 15 residues.

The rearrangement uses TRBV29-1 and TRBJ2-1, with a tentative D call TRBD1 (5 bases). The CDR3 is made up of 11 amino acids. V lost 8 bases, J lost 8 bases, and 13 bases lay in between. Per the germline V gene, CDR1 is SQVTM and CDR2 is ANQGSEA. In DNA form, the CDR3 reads TGCAGCATCCCCAGGGTCGATGAGCAGTTCTTC. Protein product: CSIPRVDEQFF.

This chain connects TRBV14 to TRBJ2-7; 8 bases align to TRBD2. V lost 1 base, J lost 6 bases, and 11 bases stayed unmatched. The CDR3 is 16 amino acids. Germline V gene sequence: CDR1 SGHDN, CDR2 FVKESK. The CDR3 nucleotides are TGTGCCAGCAGCCAAGTAATGGCGGGAGGAGCTGGCGAGCAGTACTTC. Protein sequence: CASSQVMAGGAGEQYF.